The rows below give T cell receptor beta chains drawn from one sample of a study of immune evolution from preneoplasia to lung adenocarcinoma. Produced via immunoSEQ multiplex PCR; TCRdb's table is partial and in-frame only. Of 4,500 to 7,000 clones in the sample, roughly two thirds were seen once. Specimen: FFPE adjacent normal lung tissue. The receptors come from an older person with lung adenocarcinoma. The CDR3 runs from the conserved cysteine through the conserved F or W. The order of the fields is D gene, V gene, J gene, clone size, CDR3 protein, CDR3 DNA. A D gene is named only where the DNA matches it firmly. Clone size is given for some rows only: seen once, a few or many times, or a class if the clone is expanded.

d_gene: -
v_gene: TRBV7-2
j_gene: TRBJ1-1
abundance: -
CDR3aa: CASSLIMNTEAFF
CDR3nt: TGTGCCAGCAGCTTAATAATGAACACTGAAGCTTTCTTT

d_gene: TRBD1
v_gene: TRBV28
j_gene: TRBJ2-2
abundance: few
CDR3aa: CASRRQGVVELFF
CDR3nt: TGTGCCAGCAGGCGACAGGGGGTAGTGGAGCTGTTTTTT

d_gene: -
v_gene: TRBV7-9
j_gene: TRBJ1-5
abundance: few
CDR3aa: CASSLAQEGPQHF
CDR3nt: TGTGCCAGCAGCTTAGCCCAGGAAGGGCCCCAGCATTTT

d_gene: -
v_gene: TRBV2
j_gene: TRBJ2-7
abundance: few
CDR3aa: CASRYSSYEQYF
CDR3nt: TGTGCCAGCAGATACAGCTCCTACGAGCAGTACTTC

d_gene: -
v_gene: TRBV4-1
j_gene: TRBJ1-1
abundance: -
CDR3aa: CASSQVSWKTEAFF
CDR3nt: TGCGCCAGCAGCCAAGTGTCTTGGAAGACTGAAGCTTTCTTT

d_gene: -
v_gene: TRBV30
j_gene: TRBJ2-2
abundance: -
CDR3aa: CAWSVQTGELFF
CDR3nt: TGTGCCTGGAGTGTACAAACCGGGGAGCTGTTTTTT

d_gene: -
v_gene: TRBV27
j_gene: TRBJ1-2
abundance: -
CDR3aa: CASSSLPPDYGYTF
CDR3nt: TGTGCCAGCAGTTCCCTACCGCCGGATTATGGCTACACCTTC

d_gene: -
v_gene: TRBV29-1
j_gene: TRBJ2-7
abundance: -
CDR3aa: CSVEDRSYEQYF
CDR3nt: TGCAGCGTTGAGGACCGCTCCTACGAGCAGTACTTC

d_gene: -
v_gene: TRBV4-1
j_gene: TRBJ1-3
abundance: once
CDR3aa: CASSQSPGNTIYF
CDR3nt: TGCGCCAGCAGCCAATCGCCCGGAAACACCATATATTTT

d_gene: -
v_gene: TRBV7-9
j_gene: TRBJ1-2
abundance: -
CDR3aa: CASSLDLFSNGYTF
CDR3nt: TGTGCCAGCAGCTTAGATCTCTTTTCGAATGGCTACACCTTC

d_gene: TRBD2
v_gene: TRBV7-2
j_gene: TRBJ2-3
abundance: -
CDR3aa: CASTGLAGGVQYF
CDR3nt: TGTGCCAGCACCGGACTAGCGGGGGGAGTGCAGTATTTT

d_gene: -
v_gene: TRBV6-5
j_gene: TRBJ1-4
abundance: -
CDR3aa: CASSYTTGTNEKLFF
CDR3nt: TGTGCCAGCAGTTACACTACAGGAACTAATGAAAAACTGTTTTTT

d_gene: TRBD1
v_gene: TRBV5-6
j_gene: TRBJ1-2
abundance: -
CDR3aa: CASRDGQGDYGYTF
CDR3nt: TGTGCCAGCAGGGATGGACAGGGCGACTATGGCTACACCTTC

d_gene: -
v_gene: TRBV19
j_gene: TRBJ2-3
abundance: once
CDR3aa: CASSPAGGTDTQYF
CDR3nt: TGTGCCAGTAGTCCCGCCGGGGGCACAGATACGCAGTATTTT

d_gene: TRBD2
v_gene: TRBV25-1
j_gene: TRBJ2-1
abundance: -
CDR3aa: CASSEWTSGAGMRQFF
CDR3nt: TGTGCCAGCAGTGAATGGACTAGCGGGGCAGGTATGAGGCAGTTCTTC

d_gene: -
v_gene: TRBV27
j_gene: TRBJ2-2
abundance: -
CDR3aa: CASSPTGRGGELFF
CDR3nt: TGTGCCAGCAGTCCCACAGGACGCGGCGGGGAGCTGTTTTTT

d_gene: -
v_gene: TRBV29-1
j_gene: TRBJ2-2
abundance: -
CDR3aa: CSVGWGGELFF
CDR3nt: TGCAGCGTTGGCTGGGGCGGGGAGCTGTTTTTT

d_gene: -
v_gene: TRBV29-1
j_gene: TRBJ2-3
abundance: -
CDR3aa: CSVDKRGRTDTQYF
CDR3nt: TGCAGCGTTGATAAGAGGGGAAGGACAGATACGCAGTATTTT

d_gene: TRBD1
v_gene: TRBV5-6
j_gene: TRBJ1-6
abundance: -
CDR3aa: CASSPGQNSPLHF
CDR3nt: TGTGCCAGCAGCCCGGGACAGAATTCACCCCTCCACTTT

d_gene: -
v_gene: TRBV19
j_gene: TRBJ1-5
abundance: -
CDR3aa: CASSIAGGSNQPQHF
CDR3nt: TGTGCCAGTAGTATTGCCGGGGGTAGCAATCAGCCCCAGCATTTT

d_gene: TRBD1
v_gene: TRBV5-6
j_gene: TRBJ2-3
abundance: -
CDR3aa: CASSSPTGGKESTQYF
CDR3nt: TGTGCCAGCAGCTCCCCGACAGGGGGAAAGGAAAGTACGCAGTATTTT

d_gene: -
v_gene: TRBV29-1
j_gene: TRBJ1-1
abundance: -
CDR3aa: CSVGQLNTEAFF
CDR3nt: TGCAGCGTTGGACAGTTGAACACTGAAGCTTTCTTT

d_gene: -
v_gene: TRBV7-2
j_gene: TRBJ1-6
abundance: once
CDR3aa: CASSLDSSGTSPLHF
CDR3nt: TGTGCCAGCAGCTTAGATTCTTCAGGGACTTCACCCCTCCACTTT

d_gene: TRBD1
v_gene: TRBV2
j_gene: TRBJ1-3
abundance: few
CDR3aa: CASMRTGNTIYF
CDR3nt: TGTGCCAGCATGAGGACAGGGAACACCATATATTTT

d_gene: -
v_gene: TRBV7-3
j_gene: TRBJ1-1
abundance: -
CDR3aa: CASSPQIGLTEAFF
CDR3nt: TGTGCCAGCAGCCCCCAAATTGGACTGACTGAAGCTTTCTTT

d_gene: -
v_gene: TRBV29-1
j_gene: TRBJ2-5
abundance: -
CDR3aa: CSVEPQGGLRTQYF
CDR3nt: TGCAGCGTTGAACCACAGGGCGGGTTACGTACCCAGTACTTC

d_gene: -
v_gene: TRBV19
j_gene: TRBJ2-2
abundance: -
CDR3aa: CASTVRETGELFF
CDR3nt: TGTGCCAGTACAGTCAGGGAGACCGGGGAGCTGTTTTTT

d_gene: -
v_gene: TRBV4-3
j_gene: TRBJ1-2
abundance: -
CDR3aa: CASSHVESGGYTF
CDR3nt: TGCGCCAGCAGCCATGTGGAGTCTGGGGGCTACACCTTC

d_gene: TRBD1
v_gene: TRBV7-2
j_gene: TRBJ1-2
abundance: -
CDR3aa: CASSIGQGQMYYGYTF
CDR3nt: TGTGCCAGCAGTATTGGACAGGGCCAAATGTACTATGGCTACACCTTC

d_gene: -
v_gene: TRBV5-4
j_gene: TRBJ1-1
abundance: -
CDR3aa: CASSFGNAEAFF
CDR3nt: TGTGCCAGCAGCTTCGGGAACGCTGAAGCTTTCTTT

d_gene: TRBD2
v_gene: TRBV18
j_gene: TRBJ2-3
abundance: few
CDR3aa: CASSLGLAGGRHTQYF
CDR3nt: TGTGCCAGCTCACTGGGCCTAGCGGGGGGAAGACATACGCAGTATTTT

d_gene: TRBD1
v_gene: TRBV5-4
j_gene: TRBJ2-5
abundance: few
CDR3aa: CASSGQGAETQYF
CDR3nt: TGTGCCAGCAGCGGACAGGGTGCGGAGACCCAGTACTTC

d_gene: -
v_gene: TRBV4-1
j_gene: TRBJ2-7
abundance: -
CDR3aa: CASSQDVGGVYEQYF
CDR3nt: TGCGCCAGCAGCCAAGATGTTGGCGGGGTCTACGAGCAGTACTTC

d_gene: -
v_gene: TRBV2
j_gene: TRBJ1-5
abundance: -
CDR3aa: CASSPRGYSNQPQHF
CDR3nt: TGTGCCAGCAGTCCGCGGGGCTATAGCAATCAGCCCCAGCATTTT

d_gene: -
v_gene: TRBV2
j_gene: TRBJ1-5
abundance: -
CDR3aa: CASSEGTHHQPQHF
CDR3nt: TGTGCCAGCAGTGAGGGGACACATCATCAGCCCCAGCATTTT

d_gene: -
v_gene: TRBV5-4
j_gene: TRBJ2-5
abundance: -
CDR3aa: CASSLKVGGTFPLGRIQYF
CDR3nt: TGTGCCAGCAGCTTAAAGGTTGGAGGGACATTCCCCTTGGGTAGGATCCAGTACTTC

d_gene: -
v_gene: TRBV10-3
j_gene: TRBJ1-6
abundance: -
CDR3aa: CAISENGLLNSPLHF
CDR3nt: TGTGCCATCAGTGAAAACGGGTTGTTGAATTCACCCCTCCACTTT

d_gene: TRBD2
v_gene: TRBV28
j_gene: TRBJ2-1
abundance: few
CDR3aa: CASSISGGADNEQFF
CDR3nt: TGTGCCAGCAGTATTAGCGGGGGCGCCGACAATGAGCAGTTCTTC

d_gene: -
v_gene: TRBV4-3
j_gene: TRBJ2-3
abundance: once
CDR3aa: CASSQALGGSTDTQYF
CDR3nt: TGCGCCAGCAGCCAAGCCCTCGGGGGAAGCACAGATACGCAGTATTTT

d_gene: -
v_gene: TRBV4-2
j_gene: TRBJ2-7
abundance: -
CDR3aa: CASSQDWKYRISYEQYF
CDR3nt: TGTGCCAGCAGCCAAGATTGGAAGTACAGGATCTCCTACGAGCAGTACTTC